This TCR beta chain was observed in a study of shared clonotypes between healthy human individuals. Whole-study findings and limits: The authors sampled blood alone, and tissue repertoires likely differ.

Measured with immunoSEQ multiplex PCR; TCRdb has only the in-frame clones, and not every one. The sample yields hundreds of thousands of clones, around 78% seen once. In regard to this clone: What it binds is not known.

The CDR3 spans 14 residues. Germline values: CDR1 MDHEN, CDR2 SYDVKM. With V trimmed by 6 bases and J by 4 bases, 4 bases remained unmatched. This chain connects TRBV28 to TRBJ2-5; 11 nucleotides agree with TRBD2. Sequenced: PBMCs. The receptor's source is a woman aged 40-49 years in good health. Some clones in this sample may be carry-over from other donors' samples. CDR3 in amino acids: CASSPSGRRETQYF. CDR3 in DNA: TGTGCCAGCAGCCCTAGCGGGAGGCGAGAGACCCAGTACTTC.